This T cell receptor beta chain was obtained from a study of blood T cell repertoires in COVID-19. The method was immunoSEQ multiplex PCR; TCRdb's version includes in-frame clones alone and lacks a portion of them. The table records 90,000 to 140,000 clones, 75% to 85% of them present only once. V dropped 3 bases and J dropped 2; count of bases not matched to a gene: 7. Looked up from germline, CDR1 is KGHSH and CDR2 is LQKENI. The CDR3 spans 18 residues. The rearrangement joins TRBV18 to TRBJ2-3, with 14 bases matching TRBD2. Sequencing was performed on peripheral blood. The TCR was taken from a woman aged 70-85 years with acute or convalescent COVID-19. The CDR3 DNA follows: TGTGCCAGCTCACCGGTAGGGACTAGCGGGAGTTACACAGATACGCAGTATTTT. Protein product: CASSPVGTSGSYTDTQYF.